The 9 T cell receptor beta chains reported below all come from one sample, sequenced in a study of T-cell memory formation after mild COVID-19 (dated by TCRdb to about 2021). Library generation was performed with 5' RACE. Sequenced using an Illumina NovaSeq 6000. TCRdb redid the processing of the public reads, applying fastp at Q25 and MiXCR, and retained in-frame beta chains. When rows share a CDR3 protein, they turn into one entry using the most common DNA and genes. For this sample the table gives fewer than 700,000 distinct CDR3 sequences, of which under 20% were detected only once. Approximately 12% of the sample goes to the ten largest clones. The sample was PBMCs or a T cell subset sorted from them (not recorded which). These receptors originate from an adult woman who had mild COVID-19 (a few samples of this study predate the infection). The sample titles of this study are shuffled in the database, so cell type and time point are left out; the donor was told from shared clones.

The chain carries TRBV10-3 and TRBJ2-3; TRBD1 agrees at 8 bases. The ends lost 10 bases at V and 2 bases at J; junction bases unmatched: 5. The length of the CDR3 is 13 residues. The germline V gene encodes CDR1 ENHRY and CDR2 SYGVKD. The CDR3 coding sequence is TGTGCCACCTCAGGGGGCCCCACAGATACGCAGTATTTT. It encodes CATSGGPTDTQYF.

CDR3 sequence (DNA): TGTGCCAGCAGCCAAGATGGGACAGGGGGACGACGCGTCCAGTTCTTC. Protein: CASSQDGTGGRRVQFF. V is TRBV3-1 and J is TRBJ2-1, with 11 bases matching TRBD1. The ends lost 0 bases at V and 13 bases at J; junction bases unmatched: 11. Germline CDR1 reads LGHDT; CDR2 reads YNNKEL (reference sequence). This CDR3 is 16 amino acids long.

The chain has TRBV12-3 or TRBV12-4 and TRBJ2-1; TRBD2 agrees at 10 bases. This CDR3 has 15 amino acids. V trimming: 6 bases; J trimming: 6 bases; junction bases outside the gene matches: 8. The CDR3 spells CASRSTGLATNEQFF. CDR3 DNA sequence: TGTGCCAGCAGGTCTACGGGACTAGCGACCAATGAGCAGTTCTTC.

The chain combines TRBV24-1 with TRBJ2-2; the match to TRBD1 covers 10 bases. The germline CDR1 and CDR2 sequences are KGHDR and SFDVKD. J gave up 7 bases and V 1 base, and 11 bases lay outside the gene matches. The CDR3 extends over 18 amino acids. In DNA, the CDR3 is TGTGCCACCAGTGATTTTGGACAGGGGGTCGACCTGATCGGGGAGCTGTTTTTT. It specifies CATSDFGQGVDLIGELFF.

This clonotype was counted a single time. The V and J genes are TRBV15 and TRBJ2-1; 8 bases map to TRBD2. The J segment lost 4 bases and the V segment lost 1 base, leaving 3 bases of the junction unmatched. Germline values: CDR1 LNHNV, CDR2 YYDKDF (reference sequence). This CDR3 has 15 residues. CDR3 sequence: CATSRAGGTYNEQFF. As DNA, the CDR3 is TGTGCCACCAGCAGAGCGGGAGGGACTTACAATGAGCAGTTCTTC.

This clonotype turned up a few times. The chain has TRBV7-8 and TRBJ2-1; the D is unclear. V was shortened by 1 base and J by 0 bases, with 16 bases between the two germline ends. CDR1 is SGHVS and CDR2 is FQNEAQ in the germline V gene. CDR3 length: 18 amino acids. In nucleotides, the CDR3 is TGTGCCAGCAGCTTAGTTAGTCGCGCGAGGAGCTCCTACAATGAGCAGTTCTTC. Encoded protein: CASSLVSRARSSYNEQFF.

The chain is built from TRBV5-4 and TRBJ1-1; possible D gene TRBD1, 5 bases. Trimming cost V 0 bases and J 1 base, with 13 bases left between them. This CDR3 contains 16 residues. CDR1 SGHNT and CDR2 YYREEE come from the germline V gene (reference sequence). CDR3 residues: CASSLGQGEANTEAFF. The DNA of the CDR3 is TGTGCCAGCAGCTTGGGGCAGGGAGAGGCGAACACTGAAGCTTTCTTT.

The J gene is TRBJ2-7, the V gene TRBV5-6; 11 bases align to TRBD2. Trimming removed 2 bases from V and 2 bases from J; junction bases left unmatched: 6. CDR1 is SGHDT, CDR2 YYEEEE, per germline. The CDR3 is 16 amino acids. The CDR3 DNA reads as TGTGCCAGCAGCTTTCCGGGACTAGCGGAAACCTACGAGCAGTACTTC. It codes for CASSFPGLAETYEQYF.

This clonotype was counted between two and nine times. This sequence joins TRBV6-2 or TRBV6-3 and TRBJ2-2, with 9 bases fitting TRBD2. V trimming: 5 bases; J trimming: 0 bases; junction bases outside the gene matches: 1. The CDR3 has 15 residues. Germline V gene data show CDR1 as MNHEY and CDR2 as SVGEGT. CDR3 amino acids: CASSSGGSNTGELFF. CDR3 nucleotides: TGTGCCAGCAGTAGCGGGGGGTCGAACACCGGGGAGCTGTTTTTT.